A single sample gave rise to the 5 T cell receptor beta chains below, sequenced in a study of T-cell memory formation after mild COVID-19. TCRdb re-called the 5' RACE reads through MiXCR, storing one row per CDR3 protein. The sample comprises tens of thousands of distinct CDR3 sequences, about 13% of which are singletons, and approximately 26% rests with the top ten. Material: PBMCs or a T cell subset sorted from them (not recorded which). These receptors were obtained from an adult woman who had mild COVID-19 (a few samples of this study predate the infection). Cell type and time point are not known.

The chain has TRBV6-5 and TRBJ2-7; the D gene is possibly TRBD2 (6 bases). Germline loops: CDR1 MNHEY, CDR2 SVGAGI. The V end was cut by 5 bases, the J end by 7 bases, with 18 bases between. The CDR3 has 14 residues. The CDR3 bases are TGTGCCAGCAGTCCCGAATTATCGGCGGGAGAGCAGTACTTC. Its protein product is CASSPELSAGEQYF.

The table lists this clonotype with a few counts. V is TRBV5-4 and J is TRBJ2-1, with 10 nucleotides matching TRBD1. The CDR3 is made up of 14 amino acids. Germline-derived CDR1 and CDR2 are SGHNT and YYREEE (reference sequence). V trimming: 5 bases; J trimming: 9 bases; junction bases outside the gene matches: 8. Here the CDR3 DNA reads TGTGCCAGCAGATCCGGGACAGGGGAGCGTGAGCAGTTCTTC. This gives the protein CASRSGTGEREQFF.

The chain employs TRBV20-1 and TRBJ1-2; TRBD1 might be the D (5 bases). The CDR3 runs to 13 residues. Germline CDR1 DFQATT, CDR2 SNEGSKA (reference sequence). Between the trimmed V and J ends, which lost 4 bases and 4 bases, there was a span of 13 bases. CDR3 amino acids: CSANTDTSYGYTF. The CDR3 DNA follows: TGCAGTGCTAATACGGACACCAGCTATGGCTACACCTTC.

CDR3 in DNA: TGTGCCAGCAGCGCGACGCTCGGGTGGACTGAAGCTTTCTTT. Its translation: CASSATLGWTEAFF. The chain combines TRBV11-2 with TRBJ1-1; D not resolved. Looked up from germline, CDR1 is SGHAT and CDR2 is FQNNGV. V lost 5 bases, J lost 5 bases, and 15 bases lay in between. The CDR3 runs 14 residues.

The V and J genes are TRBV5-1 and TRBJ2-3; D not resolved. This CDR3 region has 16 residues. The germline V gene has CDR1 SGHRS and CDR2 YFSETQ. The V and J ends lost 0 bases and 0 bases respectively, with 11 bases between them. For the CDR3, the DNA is TGCGCCAGCAGCTTGGACCAACCGACTAGCACAGATACGCAGTATTTT. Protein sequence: CASSLDQPTSTDTQYF.